The present T cell receptor (beta chain) was sequenced within a study of T-cell reconstitution after alpha-beta-depleted transplantation in children. This clonotype appeared many times. The antigen remains unidentified. Broader study findings: Surviving recipient T cells and thymic progenitors produced the high day-60 TCRbeta diversity seen in some patients. After transplant, at about two months, alpha-beta T cells were reportedly derived from several hundred expanded graft clones. Counts and diversity of T cells one year after transplant came mostly from newly produced T cells.

The ends lost 9 bases at V and 7 bases at J; junction bases unmatched: 12. The CDR3 is 15 amino acids. Unique molecular identifiers were used to barcode this TCRbeta library. TCRdb called the PCR reads again in MiXCR, with one record for every CDR3 protein. The sample holds around 52,000 distinct CDR3 sequences, 5% to 6.5% seen once. The chain carries TRBV12-3 or TRBV12-4 and TRBJ2-1; TRBD2 matches at 10 bases. The clonotype comes from a female patient aged 2-9 years who had a stem cell transplant for aplastic anemia, so the T cells may come from the graft donor. This specimen consisted of PBMCs, mostly from graft donor cells, obtained 60 days after TCRalphabeta/CD19-depleted stem cell transplant. CDR3 DNA: TGTGCCAGTCGGTACCGGACTAGCGGCTGGAATGAGCAGTTCTTC. Encoded protein: CASRYRTSGWNEQFF.